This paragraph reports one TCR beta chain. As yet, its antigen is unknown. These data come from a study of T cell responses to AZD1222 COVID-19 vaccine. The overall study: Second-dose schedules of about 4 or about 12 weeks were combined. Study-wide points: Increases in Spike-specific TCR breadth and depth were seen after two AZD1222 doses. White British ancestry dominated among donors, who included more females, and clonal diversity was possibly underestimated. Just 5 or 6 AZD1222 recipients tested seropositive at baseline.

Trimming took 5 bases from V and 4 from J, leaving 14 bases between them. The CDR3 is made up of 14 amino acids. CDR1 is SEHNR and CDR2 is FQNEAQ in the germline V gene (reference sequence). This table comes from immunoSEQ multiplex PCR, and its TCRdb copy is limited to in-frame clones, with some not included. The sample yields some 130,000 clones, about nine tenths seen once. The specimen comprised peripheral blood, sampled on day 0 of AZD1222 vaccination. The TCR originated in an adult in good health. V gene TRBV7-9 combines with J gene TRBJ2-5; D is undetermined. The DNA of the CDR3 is TGTGCCAGCAGCCTTCTACAGACGGGAGAGACCCAGTACTTC. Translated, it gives CASSLLQTGETQYF. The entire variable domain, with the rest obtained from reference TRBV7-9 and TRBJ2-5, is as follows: DTGVSQNPRHKITKRGQNVTFRCDPISEHNRLYWYRQTLGQGPEFLTYFQNEAQLEKSRLLSDRFSAERPKGSFSTLEIQRTEQGDSAMYLCASSLLQTGETQYFGPGTRLLVL.